The text below deals with one TCR beta chain. What it recognizes is unknown. Sorted-subset replicate PCR reactions were performed with roughly 200 ng DNA, corresponding to about 32,000 T cell genomes. Clones were read by immunoSEQ multiplex PCR, and TCRdb kept only the in-frame ones, dropping some. This table holds around 1.9 million clones, 90% to 95% found once. The sample is drawn from a study of shared clonotypes between healthy human individuals. Study overall: With ages of 18 to 49, the donors were a couple of women and three men. Findings and limits, study-wide: The study found roughly 5% of naive CD4 clonotypes shared across a few donors. Clonotypes not shared had lower generation probabilities than those common to all four donors.

The CDR3 extends over 15 amino acids. The junction had 7 bases not matched to a gene; V was cut back by 6 bases and J by 5 bases. The germline gives CDR1 MNHEY, CDR2 SMNVEV (reference sequence). CD45RO-negative cells were positively selected for CCR7, leaving out terminally differentiated effector memory CD45RA+ cells. The genes are TRBV27 and TRBJ2-7; TRBD2 aligns across 13 bases. This clonotype was sampled from a young man in good health. Some clones in this sample may be carry-over from other donors' samples. Input material: naive CD8+ T cells from PBMCs. CDR3: CASSSRTSGSHEQYF. The CDR3 nucleotides read TGTGCCAGCAGCTCTAGGACTAGCGGGAGCCACGAGCAGTACTTC.